What follows describes a single T cell receptor beta chain. Its antigen is undetermined. This specimen belongs to a study of cytomegalovirus exposure and HLA in healthy donors. Study results and caveats: Several top significant clusters appeared, in a later analysis, to be linked to common viral pathogens. Follow-up analysis later connected one missense variant in DCLRE1C with trimming of TCR beta V- and J-genes. Confirmation was obtained in vitro that three CMV-associated chains are specific for CMV antigens. An analysis done earlier found most TCR beta V segments productive about 87% or about 30% of the time.

The PCR made use of 60 Vbeta and 13 Jbeta primers. Assay used: immunoSEQ multiplex PCR; TCRdb lists only in-frame clones, some missing. The repertoire consists of 70,000 to 95,000 clones, with around four fifths occurring once and the leading ten covering roughly 9.1%. This CDR3 has 16 amino acids. Trimming removed 1 base at V and 3 bases at J, with 13 bases between. The germline V gene has CDR1 LGHNA and CDR2 YSLEER. The V gene is TRBV4-3, the J gene TRBJ1-5; TRBD1 is a possible D gene (5 bases). The origin of this receptor is a man aged 25 to 40 in good health and CMV-seropositive. Material: PBMCs. The CDR3 nucleotides read TGCGCCAGCAGCCAAGCGGCGACAGCGTACAATCAGCCCCAGCATTTT. This translates into CASSQAATAYNQPQHF.